This note documents a single T cell receptor beta chain sequence. The data were obtained in a study of control samples from healthy donors and cancer patients. Clones were read by immunoSEQ multiplex PCR, and TCRdb kept only the in-frame ones, dropping some. The data show almost 90,000 clones, approximately 89% seen once. Germline loops: CDR1 SGHRS, CDR2 YFSETQ. The CDR3 consists of 14 residues. With V trimmed by 4 bases and J by 4 bases, 3 bases remained unmatched. The J gene is TRBJ1-1, the V gene TRBV5-1, with 11 bases aligning to TRBD1. This clonotype was sampled from a man aged 25 to 40 in good health. Specimen: blood. The CDR3 sequence is CASSNGQGATEAFF. CDR3 bases: TGCGCCAGCAGCAACGGACAGGGGGCCACTGAAGCTTTCTTT. Supplemented by reference TRBV5-1 and TRBJ1-1, the full variable domain reads KAGVTQTPRYLIKTRGQQVTLSCSPISGHRSVSWYQQTPGQGLQFLFEYFSETQRNKGNFPGRFSGRQFSNSRSEMNVSTLELGDSALYLCASSNGQGATEAFFGQGTRLTVV.